The 18 T cell receptor beta chains reported below all come from one sample, sequenced in a study of memory CD4+ T cells and cytomegalovirus serostatus. TCRdb's copy holds only in-frame clones and misses some; the assay was immunoSEQ multiplex PCR. The data show approximately 41,000 clones, approximately 80% seen once. The sort gate was single viable CD3+CD4+CD8-CD45RO+ cells for memory CD4+ T cells. The sequenced material came from memory CD4+ T cells from blood. These receptors were taken from an adult in good health and CMV-seronegative.

The V and J genes are TRBV9 and TRBJ1-1, with 8 positions matching TRBD1. There are 15 residues in the CDR3. J lost 6 bases, V lost 5 bases, and 12 bases had no gene match. Looked up from germline, CDR1 is SGDLS and CDR2 is YYNGEE. The CDR3 reads CASRPAGRGPSEAFF. DNA for the CDR3: TGTGCCAGCAGACCTGCAGGCAGGGGGCCCTCTGAAGCTTTCTTT.

The CDR3 DNA is TGTGCCAGCAGTAACAGTCTGGTCAACTATGGCTACACCTTC. This translates into CASSNSLVNYGYTF. The gene calls are TRBV6-1 and TRBJ1-2; D not certain. Germline values: CDR1 MNHNS, CDR2 SASEGT. V lost 5 bases, J lost 2 bases, and 12 bases lay in between. The CDR3 length is 14 residues.

The chain is built from TRBV11-2 and TRBJ2-3; maybe TRBD2 (5 bases). Germline V gene lookup returns CDR1 SGHAT and CDR2 FQNNGV. V was shortened by 1 base and J by 3 bases, with 5 bases between the two germline ends. This CDR3 region has 13 residues. This CDR3 reads CASSLAGTDTQYF. The CDR3 coding sequence is TGTGCCAGCAGCTTAGCGGGAACAGATACGCAGTATTTT.

This chain uses TRBV11-2 with TRBJ2-7; no definite D call. V was shortened by 4 bases and J by 0 bases, with 16 bases between the two germline ends. Germline V gives CDR1 SGHAT, CDR2 FQNNGV. There are 16 residues in the CDR3. For the CDR3, the DNA is TGTGCCAGCAGCTCCCCATGGGCGGTACACTCCTACGAGCAGTACTTC. Translating it yields CASSSPWAVHSYEQYF.

The chain recombines TRBV7-9 with TRBJ2-3, with 9 positions matching TRBD2. Germline V gene sequence: CDR1 SEHNR, CDR2 FQNEAQ (reference sequence). V shed 5 bases and J 4 bases; nucleotides not matched to a gene: 16. The CDR3 is 18 amino acids. The CDR3 spells CASSTGTSTFVGADTQYF. CDR3 nucleotide sequence: TGTGCCAGCAGCACCGGGACTAGCACCTTTGTTGGCGCAGATACGCAGTATTTT.

This rearrangement joins TRBV5-4 to TRBJ2-5; D unclear. The CDR3 loop spans 13 amino acids. Trimming took 0 bases from V and 2 from J, leaving 5 bases between them. Per the germline V gene, CDR1 is SGHNT and CDR2 is YYREEE (reference sequence). Here the CDR3 reads CASSLENQETQYF. CDR3 nucleotides: TGTGCCAGCAGCTTGGAAAATCAAGAGACCCAGTACTTC.

The rearrangement joins TRBV2 to TRBJ2-7; TRBD1 might be the D (7 bases). The CDR3 loop spans 13 amino acids. Deletions cut 4 bases from V and 9 bases from J, with 16 bases between. Germline CDR1 SNHLY, CDR2 FYNNEI. The DNA of the CDR3 is TGTGCCAGCAGTGTTAGGAGGGGGCAAGGGCAGTACTTC. This encodes CASSVRRGQGQYF.

The CDR3 loop reads CASSTVDRGPYTF. For the CDR3, the DNA is TGTGCCAGCAGCACAGTCGACAGGGGGCCATACACCTTC. The chain combines TRBV11-2 with TRBJ1-2, with 10 bases lining up with TRBD1. J lost 11 bases, V lost 5 bases, and 8 bases had no gene match. Germline CDR1 is SGHAT and CDR2 is FQNNGV. CDR3 size: 13 residues.

The rearrangement joins TRBV4-3 to TRBJ1-4, with D uncertain. Germline V CDR1 and CDR2: LGHNA, YSLEER. This CDR3 spans 15 amino acids. The V end was cut by 3 bases, the J end by 2 bases, with 10 bases between. This CDR3 reads CASSQGLTTNEKLFF. CDR3 nucleotides: TGCGCCAGCAGCCAGGGTCTTACCACTAATGAAAAACTGTTTTTT.

The chain recombines TRBV29-1 with TRBJ1-4, with TRBD1 as a possible D gene (5 bases). CDR1 is SQVTM, CDR2 ANQGSEA, per germline. With 7 bases removed from V and 7 bases from J, the gap between germline ends came to 13 bases. This CDR3 spans 12 amino acids. For the CDR3, the DNA is TGCAGCGCCGGGACTAGAGGTGAAAAACTGTTTTTT. This translates into CSAGTRGEKLFF.

This chain joins TRBV5-4 and TRBJ2-5; 12 bases map to TRBD2. Germline loops: CDR1 SGHNT, CDR2 YYREEE (reference sequence). Trimming removed 4 bases from V and 4 bases from J; junction bases left unmatched: 5. CDR3 length equals 15 residues. CDR3 residues: CASSDKLAGGETQYF. CDR3 sequence (DNA): TGTGCCAGCAGCGATAAACTAGCGGGAGGAGAGACCCAGTACTTC.

This clone was counted between two and nine times. V and J are TRBV5-1 and TRBJ2-3; TRBD1 aligns across 7 bases. In germline, CDR1 is SGHRS, CDR2 YFSETQ. V lost 0 bases, J lost 1 base, and 2 bases stayed unmatched. CDR3 length: 15 amino acids. CDR3 protein: CASSLAQGGTDTQYF. In DNA form, the CDR3 reads TGCGCCAGCAGCTTGGCCCAGGGGGGCACAGATACGCAGTATTTT. The whole variable domain, remainder taken from reference TRBV5-1 and TRBJ2-3, is KAGVTQTPRYLIKTRGQQVTLSCSPISGHRSVSWYQQTPGQGLQFLFEYFSETQRNKGNFPGRFSGRQFSNSRSEMNVSTLELGDSALYLCASSLAQGGTDTQYFGPGTRLTVL.

V is TRBV4-3 and J is TRBJ1-1, with D possibly TRBD1 on 5 matching bases. Germline V CDR1 and CDR2: LGHNA, YSLEER. The CDR3 runs 15 residues. V lost 1 base to trimming and J lost 1 base, with 10 bases between them. In DNA, the CDR3 is TGCGCCAGCAGCCAAGGTGGGACTAAGAACACTGAAGCTTTCTTT. Its protein is CASSQGGTKNTEAFF.

The chain has TRBV5-5 and TRBJ2-5, with 7 bases aligning to TRBD1. Germline assignment: CDR1 SGHKS and CDR2 YYEKEE (reference sequence). The junction had 5 bases not matched to a gene; V was cut back by 4 bases and J by 2 bases. This CDR3 region has 14 residues. The DNA of the CDR3 is TGTGCCAGCAGCAGATCGGGACAGCAAGAGACCCAGTACTTC. Translated: CASSRSGQQETQYF.

This chain joins TRBV30 and TRBJ1-5; D ambiguous. Trimming removed 0 bases from V and 4 bases from J, with 7 bases in between. Per the germline V gene, CDR1 is GTSNPN and CDR2 is SVGIG (reference sequence). This CDR3 is built from 13 residues. CDR3 in DNA: TGTGCCTGGAGTGTCTTCCTAAATCAGCCCCAGCATTTT. Translated: CAWSVFLNQPQHF.

The chain employs TRBV19 and TRBJ2-2, with a possible D match to TRBD1 (6 bases). The CDR3 covers 13 residues. Trimming pared 5 bases from V and 5 bases from J, leaving 9 bases between. Germline CDR1 and CDR2: LNHDA and SQIVND (reference sequence). The CDR3 region is CASSQRGTGELFF. The CDR3 coding sequence is TGTGCCAGTAGTCAGAGGGGGACCGGGGAGCTGTTTTTT.

The chain uses TRBV19 and TRBJ2-5; TRBD1 matches 12 bases. CDR1 and CDR2 (germline): LNHDA, SQIVND (reference sequence). The V gene end was trimmed by 4 bases and the J gene end by 3 bases; junction bases not matched to a gene: 3. The CDR3 has 15 amino acids. The DNA for the CDR3 is TGTGCCAGTAGTAGAGGGACAGGGGGCGAAGAGACCCAGTACTTC. It translates to CASSRGTGGEETQYF.

V is TRBV14 and J is TRBJ2-5, with 9 bases that match TRBD2. The V segment lost 3 bases and the J segment 4 bases; nucleotides outside the gene matches: 9. The germline gives CDR1 SGHDN, CDR2 FVKESK. This CDR3 spans 16 amino acids. In DNA, the CDR3 is TGTGCCAGCAGCCACCACGGGGGACTAGCAGCAGAGACCCAGTACTTC. Translation gives CASSHHGGLAAETQYF. The full variable domain, completed using reference TRBV14 and TRBJ2-5, is EAGVTQFPSHSVIEKGQTVTLRCDPISGHDNLYWYRRVMGKEIKFLLHFVKESKQDESGMPNNRFLAERTGGTYSTLKVQPAELEDSGVYFCASSHHGGLAAETQYFGPGTRLLVL.